At least ten counts were recorded for the clone carrying this T cell receptor (beta chain). Its target is unknown. Broader study findings: Tumor memory CD4+ T cell TCR gene usage was found to cluster with blood and lymph node memory CD4+ cells and with lymph node naive CD4+ cells. Tumor Treg TCRs overlapped most with tumor naive CD4+ cells. The larger-cohort validation was restricted to a single TCR beta V-J rearrangement rather than whole repertoires.

The sorted Tregs were CD4+CD25+CD127-/low cells. The germline V gene encodes CDR1 LGHNA and CDR2 YSLEER. The CDR3 sequence is 15 residues long. V was shortened by 0 bases and J by 4 bases, with 12 bases between the two germline ends. Constant-region reverse primers amplified full-length variable regions, followed by semi-nested Nested Universal Primer A PCR. TCRdb reprocessed the 5' RACE reads with MiXCR, giving one entry per CDR3 protein. The sample has around 50,000 distinct CDR3 sequences, roughly 28% seen once. Sequencing used tumor-infiltrating Tregs sorted from the breast tumor. This sequence joins TRBV4-3 and TRBJ1-2; D is ambiguous. This TCR was recovered from a female donor with breast cancer. The CDR3 here is CASSQDRIAFYGYTF. The CDR3 nucleotides read TGCGCCAGCAGCCAAGATCGTATAGCGTTCTATGGCTACACCTTC.